This record looks at one TCR beta chain sequence and its context. No antigen is known for it. This sample is drawn from a study of T cells generated in artificial thymic organoids. This CDR3 spans 18 amino acids. Human HSPCs were combined with MS5 stroma expressing human DLL1. Residual T cells were removed by FACS sorting CD34+CD3- progenitor cells before seeding the organoids. Organoid and thymic CD3+TCRαβ+CD8 single positive cells were FACS sorted. TCRalpha and TCRbeta libraries were amplified separately by semi-nested PCR with TRAC or TRBC reverse primers. TCRdb re-called the 5' RACE reads through MiXCR, storing one row per CDR3 protein. The sample holds some 7,200 distinct CDR3 sequences, 24% seen once.

The source is a human donor who gave cord blood stem cells for thymic organoid culture, a cardiac surgery patient who gave postnatal thymus, or a blood donor (not recorded which). The chain couples TRBV21-1 to TRBJ1-2; the table's D call of TRBD1 was not tested on the DNA. TRBV21-1 is deemed a pseudogene. Specimen: naive CD8+ T cells grown in artificial thymic organoids from cord blood stem and progenitor cells. Noted subset: CD3+TCRalphabeta+CD8SP T cells; for blood, CD45RO-CCR7+ naive CD8+ T cells. The CDR3 spells CASSKKKGPGQDIYGYTF. Written as DNA, the CDR3 is TGTGCCAGCAGCAAAAAAAAGGGGCCGGGACAGGACATCTATGGCTACACCTTC.